The 21 T cell receptor beta chains reported below all come from one sample, sequenced in a study of beta chain features in type 1 diabetes. Expressed TCRB transcripts were sequenced because the isolated RNA had all been reverse transcribed beforehand. Sequenced by immunoSEQ multiplex PCR; TCRdb stores in-frame clones only, minus some. The repertoire holds hundreds of thousands of clones, with approximately 28% as singletons. Sequenced input: naive CD4+ T cells from blood. The receptors stem from a man in his late teens or twenties in good health.

This clone was counted a few times. This chain links TRBV11-3 with TRBJ2-2, with D possibly matching TRBD2 (5 bases). The germline V gene encodes CDR1 SGHNT and CDR2 YENEEA. This CDR3 is 16 amino acids long. V gave up 0 bases and J gave up 5 bases, with 13 bases separating them. The CDR3 nucleotides are TGTGCCAGCAGCTTAGACGTGATCGGGGTAACCGGGGAGCTGTTTTTT. This codes for CASSLDVIGVTGELFF. The variable domain in full, with the rest retrieved from reference TRBV11-3 and TRBJ2-2, is EAGVVQSPRYKIIEKKQPVAFWCNPISGHNTLYWYLQNLGQGPELLIRYENEEAVDDSQLPKDRFSAERLKGVDSTLKIQPAELGDSAVYLCASSLDVIGVTGELFFGEGSRLTVL.

The V gene is TRBV9, the J gene TRBJ1-5, with TRBD1 identical over 7 bases. V lost 3 bases and J lost 0; bases outside the gene matches: 3. The CDR3 consists of 15 residues. CDR1 SGDLS and CDR2 YYNGEE come from the germline V gene. The CDR3 sequence: CASSAGQISNQPQHF. CDR3 DNA sequence: TGTGCCAGCAGCGCGGGACAGATTAGCAATCAGCCCCAGCATTTT.

This clone was seen more than once but under ten times. This sequence joins TRBV7-9 and TRBJ2-1; no firm D call. This CDR3 contains 12 residues. V lost 3 bases, J lost 6 bases, and 6 bases lay in between. Germline CDR1 and CDR2: SEHNR and FQNEAQ (reference sequence). The CDR3 region is CASSFLGNEQFF. CDR3 nucleotides: TGTGCCAGCAGCTTCTTAGGCAATGAGCAGTTCTTC.

This chain uses TRBV25-1 with TRBJ2-7, with D perhaps matching TRBD2 (6 bases). Germline assignment: CDR1 MGHDK and CDR2 SYGVNS. V lost 4 bases, J lost 2 bases, and 9 bases lay in between. This CDR3 has 13 residues. CDR3 residues: CASSAGGPYEQYF. CDR3 DNA sequence: TGTGCCAGCAGTGCTGGAGGGCCCTACGAGCAGTACTTC.

This clone has more than one count but fewer than ten. The chain uses TRBV15 and TRBJ2-7; D may be TRBD1 (5 bases). The V gene's germline CDR1 is LNHNV and CDR2 YYDKDF (reference sequence). Trimming took 1 base from V and 6 from J, leaving 13 bases between them. CDR3 length equals 14 residues. CDR3 region: CATSRAGKPTEQYF. The CDR3 coding sequence is TGTGCCACCAGCAGAGCAGGGAAACCTACCGAGCAGTACTTC. The whole variable domain, remainder taken from reference TRBV15 and TRBJ2-7, is DAMVIQNPRYQVTQFGKPVTLSCSQTLNHNVMYWYQQKSSQAPKLLFHYYDKDFNNEADTPDNFQSRRPNTSFCFLDIRSPGLGDTAMYLCATSRAGKPTEQYFGPGTRLTVT.

The chain couples TRBV14 to TRBJ1-1; TRBD1 might be the D (5 bases). CDR3 length: 13 amino acids. Per the germline V gene, CDR1 is SGHDN and CDR2 is FVKESK. V was clipped by 5 bases and J by 1 base, with 8 bases between them. Here the CDR3 DNA reads TGTGCCAGCAGCAAGACAGCGAACACTGAAGCTTTCTTT. This sequence encodes CASSKTANTEAFF.

This clone turned up a few times. The chain uses TRBV7-8 and TRBJ2-7; TRBD1 matches at 9 bases. Germline CDR1 is SGHVS and CDR2 is FQNEAQ. Trimming took 5 bases from V and 2 from J; bases not matched to a gene: 10. CDR3 size: 16 residues. CDR3 DNA: TGTGCCAGCAGCCCCCGGCGACAGGGGGGAGCCTACGAGCAGTACTTC. Residues: CASSPRRQGGAYEQYF.

A few counts support this clone. V usage is TRBV21-1 and J usage is TRBJ2-7. TRBV21-1 is classified as a pseudogene. CDR3 length: 14 residues. In nucleotides, the CDR3 is TGTGCCAGCAGCAATAACCCTTCCCCCTACGAGCAGTACTTC. Encoded protein: CASSNNPSPYEQYF.

This clone was recorded a few times. The gene calls are TRBV7-2 and TRBJ2-1; 11 nucleotides align to TRBD1. CDR1 and CDR2 (germline): SGHTA, FQGNSA. V lost 5 bases and J lost 8; bases outside the gene matches: 5. The CDR3 extends over 14 amino acids. The CDR3 region is CASSRDRGSDEQFF. The CDR3 DNA sequence: TGTGCCAGCAGCCGGGACAGGGGGTCGGATGAGCAGTTCTTC. The whole variable domain, remainder taken from reference TRBV7-2 and TRBJ2-1, is GAGVSQSPSNKVTEKGKDVELRCDPISGHTALYWYRQSLGQGLEFLIYFQGNSAPDKSGLPSDRFSAERTGGSVSTLTIQRTQQEDSAVYLCASSRDRGSDEQFFGPGTRLTVL.

This clone came up a few times. The chain employs TRBV29-1 and TRBJ2-7; 8 bases line up with TRBD1. The CDR3 runs to 14 residues. With 6 bases clipped from V and 3 bases from J, the junction kept 10 bases outside the gene matches. Germline-derived CDR1 and CDR2 are SQVTM and ANQGSEA. CDR3 DNA: TGCAGCGTAGCTCAGAGACAGGGGAACTACGAGCAGTACTTC. This gives the protein CSVAQRQGNYEQYF.

This chain uses TRBV7-2 with TRBJ2-7; maybe TRBD1 (6 bases). V was shortened by 5 bases and J by 3 bases, with 17 bases between the two germline ends. The CDR3 length is 15 residues. CDR1 is SGHTA, CDR2 FQGNSA, per germline. The CDR3, as DNA: TGTGCCAGCAGCCGCACTCAGGGGCGCAGCTACGAGCAGTACTTC. Protein: CASSRTQGRSYEQYF.

A note on this clone: This specimen includes other DNA sequences encoding the same CDR3. This chain joins TRBV5-1 and TRBJ2-1, with 7 bases aligning to TRBD2. Germline lookup yields CDR1 SGHRS and CDR2 YFSETQ. J lost 0 bases, V lost 0 bases, and 3 bases had no gene match. This CDR3 region has 16 residues. This chain's CDR3 is CASSLGGGSSYNEQFF. As DNA, the CDR3 is TGCGCCAGCAGCTTGGGTGGCGGGAGCTCCTACAATGAGCAGTTCTTC.

This clone was observed a handful of times. A read error may account for a junction end that differs from germline. The rearrangement links TRBV29-1 to TRBJ2-3; maybe TRBD1 (5 bases). The CDR3 length is 13 residues. Germline CDR1 is SQVTM and CDR2 is ANQGSEA. CDR3 nucleotide sequence: TGCAGCGGTGAAGTCAGGGACACAGATACGCAGTATTTT. This gives the protein CSGEVRDTDTQYF.

The sample holds one count of this clone. This chain links TRBV30 with TRBJ1-4; maybe TRBD1 (5 bases). With 0 bases removed from V and 7 bases from J, the gap between germline ends came to 12 bases. The CDR3 contains 14 residues. Germline CDR1 reads GTSNPN; CDR2 reads SVGIG (reference sequence). CDR3 region: CAWSVRGSFEKLFF. In DNA, the CDR3 is TGTGCCTGGAGTGTAAGGGGTAGTTTTGAAAAACTGTTTTTT.

The count of this clone is one. The J gene is TRBJ2-3, the V gene TRBV4-2; 10 bases are a match to TRBD2. This CDR3 region has 18 residues. Germline V gene data show CDR1 as LGHNA and CDR2 as YNFKEQ. V lost 0 bases to trimming and J lost 8 bases; unmatched junction nucleotides: 14. The CDR3 is CASSQDYLGLAGVRTQYF. CDR3 nucleotides: TGTGCCAGCAGCCAAGATTATCTAGGGCTAGCGGGAGTACGTACGCAGTATTTT.

The rearrangement links TRBV5-1 to TRBJ2-1, with D tentatively TRBD2 (6 bases). Germline CDR1 SGHRS, CDR2 YFSETQ. Trimming pared 4 bases from V and 4 bases from J, leaving 9 bases between. CDR3 size: 13 residues. The DNA of the CDR3 is TGCGCCAGCAGCGCCGGGACTTACAATGAGCAGTTCTTC. This gives the protein CASSAGTYNEQFF.

The CDR3 nucleotides are TGTGCCTGGAGTGTCGGTAGGGTTTCCAACGTCCTGACTTTC. Its translation is CAWSVGRVSNVLTF. The V gene is TRBV30, the J gene TRBJ2-6, with unresolved D. CDR3 length: 14 amino acids. Per the germline V gene, CDR1 is GTSNPN and CDR2 is SVGIG (reference sequence). With 0 bases removed from V and 8 bases from J, the gap between germline ends came to 11 bases.

This clone turned up a few times. V and J are TRBV2 and TRBJ2-1; D gene ambiguous. Germline V lookup: CDR1 SNHLY, CDR2 FYNNEI. The CDR3 length is 14 residues. CDR3 sequence: CANQAASSYNEQFF. The CDR3 nucleotides read TGTGCGAACCAGGCAGCCTCCTCCTACAATGAGCAGTTCTTC.

This clone was counted a few times. This chain connects TRBV2 to TRBJ2-2; tentatively, D is TRBD2 (6 bases). The germline V gene has CDR1 SNHLY and CDR2 FYNNEI. The germline V and J ends were trimmed by 2 bases and 6 bases, with 7 bases remaining between them. CDR3 length equals 13 residues. The CDR3 DNA reads TGTGCCAGCAGTGAAACGGGAGCCGGGGAGCTGTTTTTT. Its protein is CASSETGAGELFF. Based on the CDR3 plus reference TRBV2 and TRBJ2-2, the full variable domain is EPEVTQTPSHQVTQMGQEVILRCVPISNHLYFYWYRQILGQKVEFLVSFYNNEISEKSEIFDDQFSVERPDGSNFTLKIRSTKLEDSAMYFCASSETGAGELFFGEGSRLTVL.

The chain carries TRBV10-3 and TRBJ1-1; D call uncertain. Trimming cost V 6 bases and J 4 bases, with 9 bases left between them. The CDR3 has 12 amino acids. Per germline, CDR1 ENHRY and CDR2 SYGVKD. DNA for the CDR3: TGTGCCATCAGGGCCTCGACCACTGAAGCTTTCTTT. The encoded protein is CAIRASTTEAFF.

This clone has only a few counts. The chain joins TRBV28 to TRBJ1-2; tentative D call: TRBD1 (5 bases). Germline-derived CDR1 and CDR2 are MDHEN and SYDVKM. CDR3 length equals 13 residues. The germline V and J ends were trimmed by 6 bases and 4 bases, with 12 bases remaining between them. In nucleotides, the CDR3 is TGTGCCAGCAGCATAGGGGTCCTCTATGGCTACACCTTC. Its translation is CASSIGVLYGYTF.